Below are 10 T cell receptor beta chains sequenced from a single sample in a study of HIV-infected patients and healthy controls. Whole blood was used without fractionation, so all unsorted peripheral T cells were included. Reverse transcription used 450 to 550 ng RNA and constant-region primers for alpha and beta. Using multiplexing indices, alpha and beta chain libraries were generated apart by chain-specific third strand synthesis. TCRdb ran MiXCR on the 5' RACE reads and lists one entry per CDR3 protein. The sample carries some 8,500 distinct CDR3 sequences, over 8% recorded once. The sample here was blood, taken before antiretroviral therapy. These receptors were collected from an adult with HIV infection. The donor label of this sample is uncertain.

The table lists this clonotype with a few counts. The gene calls are TRBV7-6 and TRBJ1-3; D perhaps matches TRBD1 (5 bases). Between the trimmed V and J ends, which lost 5 bases and 2 bases, there was a span of 16 bases. The germline gives CDR1 SGHVS, CDR2 FNYEAQ. The CDR3 runs to 16 residues. DNA of the CDR3: TGTGCCAGCAGCGGCGGGACCGACGGGCCTGGAAACACCATATATTTT. Translated, it gives CASSGGTDGPGNTIYF.

In its sample, this clonotype was seen a few times. The V call is TRBV4-1, the J call TRBJ1-4; 12 bases match TRBD1. Looked up from germline, CDR1 is MGHRA and CDR2 is YSYEKL. V shed 2 bases, J shed 8 bases, and the junction held 6 bases outside the gene matches. CDR3 length equals 16 residues. CDR3 region: CASSQPGDRGREKLFF. The CDR3 coding sequence is TGCGCCAGCAGCCAACCCGGGGACAGGGGGCGCGAAAAACTGTTTTTT.

The chain's CDR3 is CASSLPTSGRANEQYF. The CDR3 bases are TGTGCCAGCAGCTTGCCAACTAGCGGGAGGGCTAACGAGCAGTACTTC. This sequence joins TRBV7-9 and TRBJ2-7; TRBD2 agrees at 13 bases. In germline, CDR1 is SEHNR, CDR2 FQNEAQ (reference sequence). The V segment lost 3 bases and the J segment 5 bases; nucleotides outside the gene matches: 7. The CDR3 is made up of 16 amino acids.

The table lists this clonotype with many counts. The V gene is TRBV20-1, the J gene TRBJ2-7, with 10 bases aligning to TRBD2. Trimming at V came to 1 base and at J to 4 bases, leaving 7 bases not matched to a gene. CDR1 DFQATT and CDR2 SNEGSKA come from the germline V gene (reference sequence). The CDR3 consists of 15 residues. In DNA form, the CDR3 reads TGCAGTGCTAGAGTGCTAGCGGGAGAGAGGTACGAGCAGTACTTC. Protein: CSARVLAGERYEQYF.

The sample holds many counts of this clonotype. The V and J genes are TRBV5-1 and TRBJ2-7, with D possibly matching TRBD1 (5 bases). The germline V gene has CDR1 SGHRS and CDR2 YFSETQ. V shed 0 bases and J shed 2 bases, with 9 bases lying between them. CDR3 length: 14 amino acids. CDR3 sequence reads: CASSLDRRTYEQYF. CDR3 bases: TGCGCCAGCAGCTTGGACAGGAGAACCTACGAGCAGTACTTC. Combining the CDR3 with reference TRBV5-1 and TRBJ2-7 gives the whole variable domain KAGVTQTPRYLIKTRGQQVTLSCSPISGHRSVSWYQQTPGQGLQFLFEYFSETQRNKGNFPGRFSGRQFSNSRSEMNVSTLELGDSALYLCASSLDRRTYEQYFGPGTRLTVT.

The chain recombines TRBV29-1 with TRBJ2-6; D could derive from TRBD1 or TRBD2 (5 bases each). The V end lost 4 bases, the J end lost 4 bases, and 14 bases lay between the germline ends. The germline gives CDR1 SQVTM, CDR2 ANQGSEA. The CDR3 covers 15 residues. The CDR3 here is CSVGGRDGGANVLTF. The CDR3 DNA reads as TGCAGCGTTGGGGGCAGGGACGGAGGGGCCAACGTCCTGACTTTC. Combining the CDR3 with reference TRBV29-1 and TRBJ2-6 gives the whole variable domain SAVISQKPSRDICQRGTSLTIQCQVDSQVTMMFWYRQQPGQSLTLIATANQGSEATYESGFVIDKFPISRPNLTFSTLTVSNMSPEDSSIYLCSVGGRDGGANVLTFGAGSRLTVL.

The table lists this clonotype with a few counts. The chain recombines TRBV4-1 with TRBJ2-3, with 13 bases lining up with TRBD2. CDR3 size: 17 residues. With 1 base clipped from V and 5 bases from J, the junction kept 6 bases outside the gene matches. CDR1 MGHRA and CDR2 YSYEKL come from the germline V gene. CDR3 sequence reads: CASSQVAGLAGQDTQYF. The CDR3, as DNA: TGCGCCAGCAGCCAAGTGGCGGGACTAGCGGGGCAAGATACGCAGTATTTT.

At least ten counts were recorded for this clonotype. The chain combines TRBV19 with TRBJ2-5, with a weak D call TRBD2 (6 bases). CDR1 and CDR2 from the germline V gene are LNHDA and SQIVND (reference sequence). The ends were cut back, 6 bases at V and 0 bases at J, with 11 bases in the middle. This CDR3 is 14 amino acids long. This chain's CDR3 is CASRKSGYQETQYF. In nucleotides, the CDR3 is TGTGCCAGTAGGAAGAGCGGGTACCAAGAGACCCAGTACTTC.

This clonotype appeared many times. The chain joins TRBV5-6 to TRBJ1-1, with D unclear. CDR3 length equals 15 residues. Trimming took 2 bases from V and 1 from J, leaving 12 bases between them. Germline CDR1 is SGHDT and CDR2 is YYEEEE. The CDR3 nucleotides read TGTGCCAGCAGCTTAACAGTTGCGACGAACACTGAAGCTTTCTTT. It yields the protein CASSLTVATNTEAFF.

This clonotype was seen repeatedly, ten times or more. The CDR3 reads CASSLEGTMNQPQHF. The CDR3 coding sequence is TGTGCCAGCAGCTTAGAGGGGACAATGAATCAGCCCCAGCATTTT. This sequence joins TRBV11-2 and TRBJ1-5; D is perhaps TRBD1 (6 bases). The V end was cut by 0 bases, the J end by 4 bases, with 10 bases between. In germline, CDR1 is SGHAT, CDR2 FQNNGV. The CDR3 runs to 15 residues.